Each of the 24 T cell receptor beta chains below was sequenced from the same sample in a study of blood T cell repertoires in COVID-19. Generated by immunoSEQ multiplex PCR, the TCRdb table keeps only in-frame clones and is missing some. The sample shows around 230,000 clones, around 82% of them seen only once. What was sequenced was peripheral blood. The receptors were sampled from a woman aged 45-59 years with acute or convalescent COVID-19.

V is TRBV11-2 and J is TRBJ2-1; 7 bases are a match to TRBD2. This CDR3 region has 14 residues. Losses at the gene ends were 4 bases for V and 0 bases for J; bases not matched to a gene: 0. Germline CDR1 is SGHAT and CDR2 is FQNNGV. In DNA, the CDR3 is TGTGCCAGCAGCTGGACTAGCTCCTACAATGAGCAGTTCTTC. This encodes CASSWTSSYNEQFF.

This clone was seen a single time. J is TRBJ2-7 and V is TRBV5-1; 8 bases map to TRBD2. The CDR3 covers 15 residues. The trim removed 2 bases at V and 4 bases at J, leaving 8 bases unmatched. Germline V CDR1 and CDR2: SGHRS, YFSETQ. As DNA, the CDR3 is TGCGCCAGCAGCTTTATGACGGGAGGGATGTACGAGCAGTACTTC. Translated: CASSFMTGGMYEQYF.

This clone was seen only once. The chain carries TRBV10-2 and TRBJ2-5; weak D call: TRBD1 (6 bases). Trimming removed 6 bases from V and 1 base from J, with 15 bases in between. The length of the CDR3 is 15 residues. In germline, CDR1 is WSHSY, CDR2 SAAADI. Here the CDR3 reads CASRPKRTVQETQYF. The CDR3 bases are TGCGCCAGCAGACCTAAAAGGACAGTCCAAGAGACCCAGTACTTC.

Only one count was recorded for this clone. This rearrangement joins TRBV7-2 to TRBJ2-1, with D perhaps matching TRBD2 (6 bases). The ends were cut back, 7 bases at V and 8 bases at J, with 12 bases in the middle. The CDR3 extends over 12 amino acids. Germline CDR1 and CDR2: SGHTA and FQGNSA. Here the CDR3 DNA reads TGTGCCAGCAAGGGACTGGAAGATGAGCAGTTCTTC. This codes for CASKGLEDEQFF. Combining the CDR3 with reference TRBV7-2 and TRBJ2-1 gives the whole variable domain GAGVSQSPSNKVTEKGKDVELRCDPISGHTALYWYRQSLGQGLEFLIYFQGNSAPDKSGLPSDRFSAERTGGSVSTLTIQRTQQEDSAVYLCASKGLEDEQFFGPGTRLTVL.

The chain carries TRBV12-5 and TRBJ2-5, with 7 bases identical to TRBD1. Looked up from germline, CDR1 is LGHNT and CDR2 is FRNRAP. This CDR3 comprises 14 residues. With V trimmed by 6 bases and J by 5 bases, 9 bases remained unmatched. The CDR3 bases are TGTGCTAGTGGCGGGACAGCGTTTTCGGAGACCCAGTACTTC. This encodes CASGGTAFSETQYF. Based on the CDR3 plus reference TRBV12-5 and TRBJ2-5, the full variable domain is DARVTQTPRHKVTEMGQEVTMRCQPILGHNTVFWYRQTMMQGLELLAYFRNRAPLDDSGMPKDRFSAEMPDATLATLKIQPSEPRDSAVYFCASGGTAFSETQYFGPGTRLLVL.

The rearrangement uses TRBV10-2 and TRBJ2-3; D possibly corresponds to TRBD2 (5 bases). The V and J ends lost 1 base and 2 bases respectively, with 16 bases between them. From germline, CDR1 is WSHSY and CDR2 SAAADI. The CDR3 has 17 amino acids. The CDR3: CASSEWVPSFSTDTQYF. The CDR3 DNA reads as TGCGCCAGCAGTGAGTGGGTCCCTAGCTTCTCCACAGATACGCAGTATTTT.

J is TRBJ2-1 and V is TRBV2, with D possibly TRBD2 on 5 matching bases. Germline loops: CDR1 SNHLY, CDR2 FYNNEI. The V and J ends lost 5 bases and 2 bases respectively, with 13 bases between them. The CDR3 is 15 residues long. The CDR3, as DNA: TGTGCCAGCAGTCCGGACTCAGAACCCTACAATGAGCAGTTCTTC. Protein: CASSPDSEPYNEQFF.

The V and J genes are TRBV28 and TRBJ2-1; D perhaps matches TRBD1 (5 bases). The CDR3 consists of 12 residues. V was shortened by 5 bases and J by 6 bases, with 8 bases between the two germline ends. Germline V gene data show CDR1 as MDHEN and CDR2 as SYDVKM. The CDR3 region is CASSKDTNEQFF. In DNA form, the CDR3 reads TGTGCCAGCAGTAAGGACACCAATGAGCAGTTCTTC.

This chain uses TRBV7-8 with TRBJ2-2, with TRBD1 identical over 8 bases. CDR1 and CDR2 (germline): SGHVS, FQNEAQ. V lost 6 bases to trimming and J lost 5 bases; unmatched junction nucleotides: 8. The CDR3 runs 15 residues. The CDR3: CASRYTGGQTGELFF. CDR3 DNA: TGTGCCAGCAGATATACAGGGGGACAGACCGGGGAGCTGTTTTTT.

The chain couples TRBV3-1 (or the pseudogene TRBV3-2) to TRBJ2-3; 7 nucleotides line up with TRBD1. V trimming: 4 bases; J trimming: 2 bases; junction bases outside the gene matches: 6. This CDR3 is built from 15 residues. Germline V gene lookup returns CDR1 LGHDT and CDR2 YNNKEL (reference sequence). The CDR3 nucleotides read TGTGCCAGCAGCCCGGGACAGACCGTCACAGATACGCAGTATTTT. It specifies CASSPGQTVTDTQYF.

J is TRBJ1-2 and V is TRBV6-6; no reliable D call. Looked up from germline, CDR1 is MNHNY and CDR2 is SVGAGI (reference sequence). The CDR3 has 13 residues. Trimming shortened V by 4 bases and J by 3 bases, and 9 bases separated the two germline ends. CDR3 sequence reads: CASSSAGDYGYTF. The CDR3, as DNA: TGTGCCAGCAGTTCTGCCGGGGACTATGGCTACACCTTC.

This sequence joins TRBV5-6 and TRBJ2-7, with 7 bases aligning to TRBD1. The CDR3 spans 17 residues. The germline V gene has CDR1 SGHDT and CDR2 YYEEEE. The V and J ends lost 3 bases and 0 bases, in that order; junction bases with no gene match: 12. The CDR3, as DNA: TGTGCCAGCAGCTCACAGGGGCTCAAGACTGTCTCCTACGAGCAGTACTTC. This gives the protein CASSSQGLKTVSYEQYF.

The V call is TRBV28, the J call TRBJ2-1; unclear D gene. CDR1 is MDHEN, CDR2 SYDVKM, per germline. V gave up 6 bases and J gave up 5 bases, with 5 bases separating them. This CDR3 is 11 amino acids long. The CDR3 spells CASSLHNEQFF. CDR3 DNA: TGTGCCAGCAGCCTTCACAATGAGCAGTTCTTC.

The chain has TRBV2 and TRBJ2-3; TRBD2 aligns across 8 bases. Trimming removed 3 bases from V and 1 base from J; junction bases left unmatched: 3. Germline V lookup: CDR1 SNHLY, CDR2 FYNNEI. The CDR3 length is 15 residues. CDR3 sequence: CASSDPSGRTDTQYF. In nucleotides, the CDR3 is TGTGCCAGCAGTGATCCTAGCGGGCGCACAGATACGCAGTATTTT.

V is TRBV7-2 and J is TRBJ2-1, with TRBD2 matching over 14 bases. The ends lost 2 bases at V and 11 bases at J; junction bases unmatched: 14. The CDR3 covers 18 residues. Germline assignment: CDR1 SGHTA and CDR2 FQGNSA. CDR3 protein: CASSLTRRGTSGRNQQFF. The CDR3 DNA reads as TGTGCCAGCAGCTTAACCCGTCGAGGGACTAGCGGGAGAAACCAGCAGTTCTTC.

The rearrangement uses TRBV28 and TRBJ2-3, with D possibly being TRBD1 (5 bases). The V end was cut by 2 bases, the J end by 0 bases, with 15 bases between. CDR1 and CDR2 from the germline V gene are MDHEN and SYDVKM. This CDR3 spans 17 amino acids. The CDR3 is CASSLIDPTASTDTQYF. The CDR3 DNA reads as TGTGCCAGCAGTTTAATCGACCCGACAGCTAGCACAGATACGCAGTATTTT.

V and J are TRBV19 and TRBJ2-7; D may be TRBD2 (6 bases). With 5 bases removed from V and 2 bases from J, the gap between germline ends came to 13 bases. The CDR3 has 14 amino acids. CDR1 is LNHDA, CDR2 SQIVND, per germline (reference sequence). The CDR3 nucleotides read TGTGCCAGTAGTCTCGGGAGAGGACCCTACGAGCAGTACTTC. Protein product: CASSLGRGPYEQYF.

This rearrangement joins TRBV6-1 to TRBJ1-1; D gene uncertain. The CDR3 runs 15 residues. In germline, CDR1 is MNHNS, CDR2 SASEGT. V was cut by 2 bases and J by 2 bases, with 12 bases left in between. CDR3 sequence: CASSESRRINTEAFF. In DNA form, the CDR3 reads TGTGCCAGCAGTGAAAGTAGGAGAATAAACACTGAAGCTTTCTTT.

V gene TRBV5-1 combines with J gene TRBJ2-1; 8 bases fit TRBD2. The CDR3 totals 16 residues. Germline V CDR1 and CDR2: SGHRS, YFSETQ. V lost 0 bases and J lost 0; bases outside the gene matches: 2. This CDR3 reads CASSLESGSSYNEQFF. Written as DNA, the CDR3 is TGCGCCAGCAGCTTGGAAAGCGGGAGCTCCTACAATGAGCAGTTCTTC.

The chain is built from TRBV11-3 and TRBJ2-2; 9 bases line up with TRBD2. Germline V lookup: CDR1 SGHNT, CDR2 YENEEA. The CDR3 is 17 amino acids. V was pared by 2 bases and J by 7 bases, with 11 bases of the junction left unmatched. The CDR3 sequence is CASSLFGSGSKGGELFF. The CDR3 DNA reads TGTGCCAGCAGCTTATTCGGTAGCGGGAGTAAGGGCGGGGAGCTGTTTTTT.

The chain uses TRBV18 and TRBJ2-1, with TRBD2 matching 10 bases. The CDR3 extends over 16 amino acids. V trimming: 3 bases; J trimming: 5 bases; junction bases outside the gene matches: 7. CDR1 and CDR2 from the germline V gene are KGHSH and LQKENI. CDR3 nucleotide sequence: TGTGCCAGCTCACCGAGGACTAGCGGTAACAACAATGAGCAGTTCTTC. Encoded protein: CASSPRTSGNNNEQFF. The whole variable domain, remainder taken from reference TRBV18 and TRBJ2-1, is NAGVMQNPRHLVRRRGQEARLRCSPMKGHSHVYWYRQLPEEGLKFMVYLQKENIIDESGMPKERFSAEFPKEGPSILRIQQVVRGDSAAYFCASSPRTSGNNNEQFFGPGTRLTVL.

This clone turned up a few times. The chain has TRBV3-1 (or the pseudogene TRBV3-2) and TRBJ2-7; unclear D gene. Trimming took 4 bases from V and 5 from J, leaving 12 bases between them. The CDR3 is made up of 13 amino acids. From germline, CDR1 is LGHDT and CDR2 YNNKEL (reference sequence). The CDR3: CASSPTLNHEQYF. CDR3 in DNA: TGTGCCAGCAGCCCGACTCTGAACCACGAGCAGTACTTC.

The chain is built from TRBV15 and TRBJ2-5; tentatively, D is TRBD2 (7 bases). Trimming took 8 bases from V and 9 from J, leaving 19 bases between them. The CDR3 covers 13 residues. Germline-derived CDR1 and CDR2 are LNHNV and YYDKDF (reference sequence). Here the CDR3 reads CATLEGGLGAQYF. CDR3 DNA: TGTGCCACCTTGGAGGGGGGGCTCGGAGCCCAGTACTTC.

This clone was seen a few times. DNA of the CDR3: TGTGCCAGCAGCCCAGGGACTCCCTATGGCTACACCTTC. This codes for CASSPGTPYGYTF. This chain links TRBV11-1 with TRBJ1-2, with D possibly matching TRBD1 (5 bases). Trimming cost V 5 bases and J 4 bases, with 11 bases left between them. The CDR3 has 13 residues. Per germline, CDR1 SGHAT and CDR2 FQDESV (reference sequence).